The rows below give T cell receptor beta chains drawn from one sample of a study of OX40 agonist ivuxolimab in advanced cancers. Sequenced by immunoSEQ multiplex PCR; TCRdb stores in-frame clones only, minus some. Among 25,000 to 35,000 clones listed, about 80% were seen once. The sample here was CD4+ or CD8+ T cells sorted from blood, taken in a trial of the OX40 agonist ivuxolimab. These receptors came from an adult with an advanced solid tumor such as melanoma, head and neck, liver or kidney cancer. Each CDR3 is given with its conserved first and last residue. A D gene is named only where the DNA matches it firmly. Part of the rows lack a size; the others show once, few, many or a class for expanded clones.

TRBJ2-3,TRBV7-3,NA,NA,TGTGCCAGCAGCTTAGTATCCCGTAGCACAGATACGCAGTATTTT,CASSLVSRSTDTQYF
TRBJ2-1,TRBV15,NA,TRBD2,TGTGCCACCAGCAGAGGTACCTTAGCGGGCTCCTACAATGAGCAGTTCTTC,CATSRGTLAGSYNEQFF
TRBJ1-2,TRBV27,NA,NA,TGTGCCAGCAGCCCAGGGAGAGGGAATGGCTACACCTTC,CASSPGRGNGYTF
TRBJ2-7,TRBV14,few,TRBD1,TGTGCCAGCAGCCTAGGACAGGGGGCCGAGCAGTACTTC,CASSLGQGAEQYF
TRBJ2-1,TRBV10-3,NA,NA,TGTGCCATCAGTGATGTTTTGAGGGTAGACAAATCCTACAATGAGCAGTTCTTC,CAISDVLRVDKSYNEQFF
TRBJ1-2,TRBV11-2,few,NA,TGTGCCAGCAGCTTAGATCTGGAGGGCGGCTACACCTTC,CASSLDLEGGYTF
TRBJ1-1,TRBV7-3,NA,NA,TGTGCCAGCAGCTTAACTGAGGGACGAGGTACTGAAGCTTTCTTT,CASSLTEGRGTEAFF
TRBJ1-4,TRBV5-6,medium-sized,NA,TGTGCCAGCAGCTTGGCCGGGGGCGATTCAACTAATGAAAAACTGTTTTTT,CASSLAGGDSTNEKLFF
TRBJ1-5,TRBV6-6,once,TRBD1,TGTGCCAGCAGTTGGGACAGGGATCAGCCCCAGCATTTT,CASSWDRDQPQHF
TRBJ2-7,TRBV6-5,once,NA,TGTGCCAGCAGTTACTCGACAGTGTCCTACGAGCAGTACTTC,CASSYSTVSYEQYF
TRBJ1-4,TRBV5-1,NA,NA,TGCGCCAGCAGCTTGGTCGCGGGGGATGAAAAACTGTTTTTT,CASSLVAGDEKLFF
TRBJ2-3,TRBV4-2,NA,NA,TGTGCCAGCAGCCAGGCGATAGGGGGTGGGGGAGTTGCAGATACGCAGTATTTT,CASSQAIGGGGVADTQYF
TRBJ1-2,TRBV19,NA,NA,TGTGCCAGTAGTCCCACCGGGGTAATGGCTGGCTACACCTTC,CASSPTGVMAGYTF
TRBJ2-2,TRBV7-8,NA,TRBD1,TGTGCCAGCAGCTTAGCGGTGAGACAGGGGACCGGGGAGCTGTTTTTT,CASSLAVRQGTGELFF
TRBJ2-7,TRBV9,NA,TRBD1,TGTGCCAGCAGCGACAACCGGGGACAGGCCTCCTACGAGCAGTACTTC,CASSDNRGQASYEQYF
TRBJ1-1,TRBV5-8,NA,NA,TGTGCCAGCAGCTTGAGGTTTGGGGGGAACACTGAAGCTTTCTTT,CASSLRFGGNTEAFF
TRBJ1-4,TRBV4-3,NA,TRBD1,TGCGCCAGCAGCCAAGGGGCGGGACAGGGGGCAACTAATGAAAAACTGTTTTTT,CASSQGAGQGATNEKLFF
TRBJ2-7,TRBV7-2,NA,NA,TGTGCCAGCAGCCTAGTGGGGACCTACGAGCAGTACTTC,CASSLVGTYEQYF
TRBJ2-7,TRBV11-1,once,NA,TGTGCCAGCAGCTGGAAGGGGGGGGCCTACGAGCAGTACTTC,CASSWKGGAYEQYF
TRBJ1-1,TRBV4-2,few,NA,TGTGCCAGCAGCCAAGATGACCGGGAGGGTGAAGCTTTCTTT,CASSQDDREGEAFF
TRBJ1-2,TRBV4-3,NA,NA,TGCGCCAGCAGCCAAGAACGCTCAGACCGGTATGGCTACACCTTC,CASSQERSDRYGYTF
TRBJ2-1,TRBV5-6,NA,NA,TGTGCCAGCAGCTCCGGGGGTGAGCAGTTCTTC,CASSSGGEQFF
TRBJ2-1,TRBV5-1,NA,TRBD1,TGCGCCAGCAGCTTGGGCGGGACAGGGGAATACAATGAGCAGTTCTTC,CASSLGGTGEYNEQFF
TRBJ2-1,TRBV6-6,NA,NA,TGTGCCAGCAGTTACAACCCTGGGGGTGAGCAGTTCTTC,CASSYNPGGEQFF
TRBJ1-6,TRBV5-4,NA,NA,TGTGCCAGCAGCTTTTGGGAACCTAATTCACCCCTCCACTTT,CASSFWEPNSPLHF
TRBJ1-3,TRBV5-4,NA,NA,TGTGCCAGCAGCTTGGACCAGGCGGCGGAGGGAAACACCATATATTTT,CASSLDQAAEGNTIYF
TRBJ2-7,TRBV7-9,NA,NA,TGTGCCAGCAGCAAGACCCTGGACAGTCTGCTCGAGCAGTACTTC,CASSKTLDSLLEQYF
TRBJ1-4,TRBV9,few,NA,TGTGCCAGCAGCGTAGGGGGGAGTGATGAAAAACTGTTTTTT,CASSVGGSDEKLFF
TRBJ2-2,TRBV6-5,NA,NA,TGTGCCAGCAGTTACTCGTTGGGTAGCGGGGAGCTGTTTTTT,CASSYSLGSGELFF
TRBJ2-1,TRBV7-9,NA,TRBD1,TGTGCCAGCAGCTCGAACCGGGACAGTAATTACAATGAGCAGTTCTTC,CASSSNRDSNYNEQFF
TRBJ1-2,TRBV11-3,NA,NA,TGTGCCAGCAGCTTAGAAGGGACCGGCGGGGGCTATGGCTACACCTTC,CASSLEGTGGGYGYTF
TRBJ2-7,TRBV6-6,NA,NA,TGTGCCAGCAGTAACCCTTTGGTAAGCTCCTACGAGCAGTACTTC,CASSNPLVSSYEQYF
TRBJ1-5,TRBV4-1,once,NA,TGCGCCAGCAGCCAAGTTCAGGGCAATCAGCCCCAGCATTTT,CASSQVQGNQPQHF
TRBJ2-7,TRBV4-1,NA,TRBD1,TGCGCCAGCAGCCAAGATATGACAGGGGGCGTTTACGAGCAGTACTTC,CASSQDMTGGVYEQYF
TRBJ2-5,TRBV5-4,NA,TRBD1,TGTGCCAGCAGCACCAGACGACAGGGGAAGTCAGAGACCCAGTACTTC,CASSTRRQGKSETQYF
TRBJ2-7,TRBV6-5,NA,TRBD2,TGTGCCAGCAACCCGTGGGGAGGGGTCTCCTACGAGCAGTACTTC,CASNPWGGVSYEQYF
TRBJ2-7,TRBV14,NA,NA,TGTGCCAGCAGCCAAGTGTTAAGCTCCTACGAGCAGTACTTC,CASSQVLSSYEQYF
TRBJ1-2,TRBV6-5,NA,NA,TGTGCCAGCAGTGTGAGGGTGGATAACTATGGCTACACCTTC,CASSVRVDNYGYTF
TRBJ2-1,TRBV6-1,NA,NA,TGTGCCAGCAGAGAAGGACTGCGGAGCTCCTACAATGAGCAGTTCTTC,CASREGLRSSYNEQFF
TRBJ1-2,TRBV7-9,NA,NA,TGTGCCAGCAGCCCCTTTTCAGGGCAAGATGGCTACACCTTC,CASSPFSGQDGYTF